This TCR beta chain derives from a study of blood T cell repertoires in COVID-19. V was trimmed by 4 bases and J by 6 bases, leaving 23 bases between them. CDR3 length: 17 residues. Germline V gene lookup returns CDR1 LNHDA and CDR2 SQIVND (reference sequence). A single count supports this clone. This study enrolled people aged about 18 to 90 from roughly 24 US geographic areas. In assigning cohorts, the study relied on participant-reported clinical history. All recovered Cohort 3 donors got two negative PCRs, got clearance, or saw symptom resolution. Sequencing was performed with immunoSEQ multiplex PCR; in TCRdb, only in-frame clones are kept and a portion is missing. This sample has fewer than 400,000 clones, with around nine tenths found just once.

This sequence was found in a woman between 45 and 65 years old who had recovered from COVID-19. This sequence joins TRBV19 and TRBJ2-3; perhaps TRBD2 as D (5 bases). The sample comprised PBMCs or T cells enriched from blood (not recorded which). CDR3 DNA sequence: TGTGCCAGTAGTAGACACTTCGAGGGCGCGGGCGGGGATACGCAGTATTTT. The encoded protein is CASSRHFEGAGGDTQYF.